This TCR beta chain is from a study of vaccination effects on CD4 cells after COVID-19. Study summary: Expansion with viral peptide pools was applied to antigen-specific CD4+ T cells by the ViraFEST assay prior to sequencing. All participants had two doses of either the BNT162b2 or mRNA-1273 vaccine.

Of note for this clone: What it recognizes is unknown.

Profiling relied on immunoSEQ multiplex PCR, and the TCRdb table lists in-frame clones only, not all of them. This table holds tens of thousands of clones, approximately 72% found once. Cells that had been cultured for 10 days were the source of isolated CD4+ T cells. Cells had half their medium changed to IL-2 medium on days 3 and 7. Germline values: CDR1 MRHNA, CDR2 SNTAGT. V shed 5 bases and J shed 8 bases, with 12 bases lying between them. The CDR3 is 12 amino acids. The clonotype was recovered from a human donor who had a prior SARS-CoV-2 infection. Sequenced here: CD4+ T cells from PBMCs cultured without peptide, sampled before COVID-19 vaccination. The chain uses TRBV6-4 and TRBJ1-2; a weak D match, TRBD1 (5 bases). This CDR3 reads CASSKQVYGYTF. CDR3 nucleotide sequence: TGTGCCAGCAGTAAACAGGTGTACGGCTACACCTTC.